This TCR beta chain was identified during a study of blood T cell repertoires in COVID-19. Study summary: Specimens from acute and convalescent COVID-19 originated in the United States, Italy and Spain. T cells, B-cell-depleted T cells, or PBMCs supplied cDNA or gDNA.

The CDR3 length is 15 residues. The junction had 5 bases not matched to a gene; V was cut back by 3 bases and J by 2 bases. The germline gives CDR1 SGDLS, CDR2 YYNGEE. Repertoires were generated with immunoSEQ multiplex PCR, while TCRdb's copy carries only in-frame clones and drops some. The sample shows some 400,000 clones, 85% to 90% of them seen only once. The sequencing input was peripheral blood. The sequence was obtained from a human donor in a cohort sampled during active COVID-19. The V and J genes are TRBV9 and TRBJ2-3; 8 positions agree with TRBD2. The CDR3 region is CASSGLAGPTDTQYF. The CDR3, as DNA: TGTGCCAGCAGCGGATTAGCGGGACCCACAGATACGCAGTATTTT.